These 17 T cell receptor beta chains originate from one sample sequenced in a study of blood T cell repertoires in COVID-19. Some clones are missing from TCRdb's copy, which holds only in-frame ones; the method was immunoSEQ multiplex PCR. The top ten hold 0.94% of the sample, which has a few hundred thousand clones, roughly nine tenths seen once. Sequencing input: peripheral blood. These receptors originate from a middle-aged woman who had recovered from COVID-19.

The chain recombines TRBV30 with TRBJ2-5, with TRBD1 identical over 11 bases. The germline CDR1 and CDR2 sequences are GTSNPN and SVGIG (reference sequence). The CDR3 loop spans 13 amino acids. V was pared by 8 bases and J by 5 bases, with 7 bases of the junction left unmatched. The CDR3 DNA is TGTGCCGGACAGGGGGCGCCGAGGGAGACCCAGTACTTC. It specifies CAGQGAPRETQYF.

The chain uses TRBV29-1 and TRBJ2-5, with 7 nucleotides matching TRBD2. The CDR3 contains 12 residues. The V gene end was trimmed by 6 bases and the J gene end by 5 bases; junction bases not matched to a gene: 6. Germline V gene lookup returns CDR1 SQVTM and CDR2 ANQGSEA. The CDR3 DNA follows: TGCAGCGTCGGGGGGTGGTCCGAGACCCAGTACTTC. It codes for CSVGGWSETQYF.

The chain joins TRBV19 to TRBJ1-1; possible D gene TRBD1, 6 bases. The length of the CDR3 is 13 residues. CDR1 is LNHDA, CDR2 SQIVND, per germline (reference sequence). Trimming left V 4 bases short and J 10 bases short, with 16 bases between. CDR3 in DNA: TGTGCCAGTAGTACGCCGGGGGGCGCTACAGCTTTCTTT. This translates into CASSTPGGATAFF. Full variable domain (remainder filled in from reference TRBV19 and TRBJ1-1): DGGITQSPKYLFRKEGQNVTLSCEQNLNHDAMYWYRQDPGQGLRLIYYSQIVNDFQKGDIAEGYSVSREKKESFPLTVTSAQKNPTAFYLCASSTPGGATAFFGQGTRLTVV.

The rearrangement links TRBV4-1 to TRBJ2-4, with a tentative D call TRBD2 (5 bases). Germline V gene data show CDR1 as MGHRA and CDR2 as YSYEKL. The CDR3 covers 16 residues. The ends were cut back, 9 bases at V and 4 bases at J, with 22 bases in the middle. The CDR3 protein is CASARHPEDLKNIQYF. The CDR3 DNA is TGCGCCAGTGCACGACACCCGGAGGACCTAAAAAACATTCAGTACTTC.

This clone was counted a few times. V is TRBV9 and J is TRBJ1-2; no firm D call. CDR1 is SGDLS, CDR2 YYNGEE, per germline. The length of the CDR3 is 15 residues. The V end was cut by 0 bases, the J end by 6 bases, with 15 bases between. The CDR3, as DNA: TGTGCCAGCAGCGTAGGTCCCGGGGAAGTGGATGGCTACACCTTC. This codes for CASSVGPGEVDGYTF. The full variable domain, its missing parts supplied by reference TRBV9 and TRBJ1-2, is DSGVTQTPKHLITATGQRVTLRCSPRSGDLSVYWYQQSLDQGLQFLIQYYNGEERAKGNILERFSAQQFPDLHSELNLSSLELGDSALYFCASSVGPGEVDGYTFGSGTRLTVV.

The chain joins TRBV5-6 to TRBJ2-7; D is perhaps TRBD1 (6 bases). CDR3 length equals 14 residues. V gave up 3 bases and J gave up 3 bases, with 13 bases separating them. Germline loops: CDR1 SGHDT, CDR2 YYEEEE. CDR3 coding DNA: TGTGCCAGCAGCTCTCCAGGGGCCAACTACGAGCAGTACTTC. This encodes CASSSPGANYEQYF.

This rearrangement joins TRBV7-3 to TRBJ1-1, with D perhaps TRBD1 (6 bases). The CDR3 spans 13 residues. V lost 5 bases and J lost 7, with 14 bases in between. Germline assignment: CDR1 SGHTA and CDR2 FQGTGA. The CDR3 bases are TGTGCCAGCAGCGCAGGGACAAGAGGTGAAGCTTTCTTT. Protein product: CASSAGTRGEAFF.

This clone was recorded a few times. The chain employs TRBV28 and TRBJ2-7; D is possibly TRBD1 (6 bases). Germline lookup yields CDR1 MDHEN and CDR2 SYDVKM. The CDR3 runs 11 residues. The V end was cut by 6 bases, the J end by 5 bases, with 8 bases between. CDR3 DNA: TGTGCCAGCAGCGGACAGAACGAGCAGTACTTC. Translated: CASSGQNEQYF.

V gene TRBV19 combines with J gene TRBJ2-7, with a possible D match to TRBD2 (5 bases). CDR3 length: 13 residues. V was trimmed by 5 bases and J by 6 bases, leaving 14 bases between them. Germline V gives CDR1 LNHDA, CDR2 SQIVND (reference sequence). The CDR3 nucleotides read TGTGCCAGTAGTCTAGCAGGCCCCCGCGAGCAGTACTTC. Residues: CASSLAGPREQYF.

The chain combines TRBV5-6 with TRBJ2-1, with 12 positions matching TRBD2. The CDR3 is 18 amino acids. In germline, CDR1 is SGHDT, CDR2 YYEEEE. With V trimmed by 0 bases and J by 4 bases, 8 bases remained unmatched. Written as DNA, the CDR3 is TGTGCCAGCAGCTTGGGGGCCGGACTAGCGGGACTATACAATGAGCAGTTCTTC. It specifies CASSLGAGLAGLYNEQFF.

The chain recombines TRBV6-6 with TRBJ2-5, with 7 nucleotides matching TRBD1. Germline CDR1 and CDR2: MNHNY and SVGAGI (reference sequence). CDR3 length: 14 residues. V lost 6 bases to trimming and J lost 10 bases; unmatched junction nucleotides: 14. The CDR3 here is CASSSGTVLNLQYF. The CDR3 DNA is TGTGCCAGCAGCTCCGGGACAGTTTTGAATCTCCAGTACTTC.

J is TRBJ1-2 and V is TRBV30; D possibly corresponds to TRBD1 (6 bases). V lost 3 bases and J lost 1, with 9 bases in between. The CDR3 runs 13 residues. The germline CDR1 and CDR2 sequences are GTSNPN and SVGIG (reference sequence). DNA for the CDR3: TGTGCCTGGAGGGACAGAAATAACTATGGCTACACCTTC. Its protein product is CAWRDRNNYGYTF.

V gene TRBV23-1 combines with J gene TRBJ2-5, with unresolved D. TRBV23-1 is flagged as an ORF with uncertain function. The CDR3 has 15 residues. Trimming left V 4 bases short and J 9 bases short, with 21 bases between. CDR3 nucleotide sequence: TGCGCCAGCAGTCTCCACGACCCACCGGAGAGGCCCCAGTACTTC. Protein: CASSLHDPPERPQYF.

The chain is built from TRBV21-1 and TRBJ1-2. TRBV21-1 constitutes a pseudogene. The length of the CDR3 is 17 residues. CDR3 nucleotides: TGTGCCAGCAGCAAAGACTTGACAGCCGGACTAAACTATGGCTACACCTTC. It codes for CASSKDLTAGLNYGYTF.

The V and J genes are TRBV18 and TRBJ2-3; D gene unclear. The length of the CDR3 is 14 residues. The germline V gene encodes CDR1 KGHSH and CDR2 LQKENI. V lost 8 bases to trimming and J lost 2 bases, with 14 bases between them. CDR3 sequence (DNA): TGTGCCAGCACCCTGGGCCTATCCACAGATACGCAGTATTTT. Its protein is CASTLGLSTDTQYF.

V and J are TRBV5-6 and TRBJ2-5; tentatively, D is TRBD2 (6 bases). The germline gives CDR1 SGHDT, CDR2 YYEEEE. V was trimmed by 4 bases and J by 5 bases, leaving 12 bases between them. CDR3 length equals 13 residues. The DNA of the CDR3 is TGTGCCAGCAGCCCCCGGGGGTGGGAGACCCAGTACTTC. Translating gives CASSPRGWETQYF. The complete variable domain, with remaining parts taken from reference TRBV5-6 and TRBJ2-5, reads DAGVTQSPTHLIKTRGQQVTLRCSPKSGHDTVSWYQQALGQGPQFIFQYYEEEERQRGNFPDRFSGHQFPNYSSELNVNALLLGDSALYLCASSPRGWETQYFGPGTRLLVL.

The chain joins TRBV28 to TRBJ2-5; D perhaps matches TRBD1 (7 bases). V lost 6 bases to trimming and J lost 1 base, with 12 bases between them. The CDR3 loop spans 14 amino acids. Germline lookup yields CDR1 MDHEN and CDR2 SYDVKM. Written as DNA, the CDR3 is TGTGCCAGCAGCCGGGGGACAGTCCAAGAGACCCAGTACTTC. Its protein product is CASSRGTVQETQYF.